The 26 T cell receptor beta chains listed next were all sequenced from one sample in a study of CD8+CD57+ T cells in acquired aplastic anemia. Genomic DNA, serving as template, underwent TCR beta VDJ and CDR3 profiling. A single record per CDR3 protein comes from TCRdb applying MiXCR to the reads. This sample has hundreds of thousands of distinct CDR3 sequences, with 55% to 70% found just once. The specimen was sorted CD4+, CD8+, or CD8+CD57+ T cells (not recorded which) from PBMCs. The receptors derive from a human donor in good health, serving as a control.

This chain connects TRBV7-2 to TRBJ1-5; D is unclear. Germline CDR1 is SGHTA and CDR2 is FQGNSA. There are 15 residues in the CDR3. Trimming left V 4 bases short and J 12 bases short, with 22 bases between. The chain's CDR3 is CASSSKVRTGAFQHF. The CDR3 DNA is TGTGCCAGCAGCTCAAAGGTGCGGACTGGCGCGTTCCAGCATTTT.

Concerning this clonotype: A junction end diverges from the germline sequence, so it may reflect a read error. The chain has TRBV7-2 and TRBJ1-6; D is undetermined. This CDR3 is built from 14 residues. Germline CDR1 SGHTA, CDR2 FQGNSA. DNA of the CDR3: TGTGCCAGCCCTTCGGCTTACTGTAATTCGGACCAGACCTTT. This gives the protein CASPSAYCNSDQTF.

Comments on this clonotype: Lacking the conserved final phenylalanine or tryptophan, this CDR3 likely reflects a read error. No DNA is shown, since the ends of the CDR3 on it are uncertain; the CDR3 is the one TCRdb lists. The CDR3 protein is CASSSNGDAEPLY. The chain joins TRBV7-2 to TRBJ1-1; the D call in the table, TRBD1, was not verified against the DNA. The CDR3 has 13 residues if both end residues are counted. The germline V gene has CDR1 SGHTA and CDR2 FQGNSA.

Note on this clonotype: A much larger clonotype is one base distant, so this may be a read error. CDR3 in DNA: TGTGGCAGCAGCCGACTAGCGGGGGGAACAGATACGCAGTATTTT. Translation gives CGSSRLAGGTDTQYF. V gene TRBV7-3 combines with J gene TRBJ2-3; 13 positions agree with TRBD2. Germline V CDR1 and CDR2: SGHTA, FQGTGA. This CDR3 has 15 residues.

The gene calls are TRBV2 and TRBJ2-7; a weak D match, TRBD2 (6 bases). Germline values: CDR1 SNHLY, CDR2 FYNNEI. The length of the CDR3 is 15 residues. Trimming cost V 3 bases and J 5 bases, with 17 bases left between them. For the CDR3, the DNA is TGTGCCAGCAGTGAGCAGACTAGTATCGGCCACGAGCAGTACTTC. It translates to CASSEQTSIGHEQYF.

The chain combines TRBV2 with TRBJ1-6; no definite D call. CDR1 and CDR2 from the germline V gene are SNHLY and FYNNEI. The CDR3 contains 13 residues. The germline V and J ends were trimmed by 8 bases and 10 bases, with 15 bases remaining between them. The CDR3 DNA follows: TGTGCCAGCTACCGTGTAGGTCGGTCACCCCTCCACTTT. It translates to CASYRVGRSPLHF.

This clonotype was counted at least ten times. The chain carries TRBV7-2 and TRBJ1-2; D is perhaps TRBD1 (6 bases). The CDR3 is 15 amino acids. Germline V lookup: CDR1 SGHTA, CDR2 FQGNSA. V was trimmed by 5 bases and J by 7 bases, leaving 20 bases between them. CDR3 coding DNA: TGTGCCAGCAGCCCTGCTGGACAGTGGTTTCGTGGCTACACCTTC. As protein: CASSPAGQWFRGYTF.

The rearrangement links TRBV29-1 to TRBJ2-5; 11 bases align to TRBD1. CDR1 is SQVTM and CDR2 is ANQGSEA in the germline V gene. The ends lost 2 bases at V and 6 bases at J; junction bases unmatched: 8. CDR3 size: 15 residues. CDR3 bases: TGCAGCGTTGAATTGTCAGGGACAGGGGGTAAGACCCAGTACTTC. Translating it yields CSVELSGTGGKTQYF. The variable domain in full, completed from reference TRBV29-1 and TRBJ2-5, reads SAVISQKPSRDICQRGTSLTIQCQVDSQVTMMFWYRQQPGQSLTLIATANQGSEATYESGFVIDKFPISRPNLTFSTLTVSNMSPEDSSIYLCSVELSGTGGKTQYFGPGTRLLVL.

Turning to this clonotype: With a much larger clone just one base away, this may be a read error. The V and J genes are TRBV6-9 and TRBJ2-5; D gene unclear. The CDR3 length is 12 residues. In germline, CDR1 is MNHGY, CDR2 SVAAGI. The CDR3 DNA is TGCGCCAGCAGAGAGGAAATTGGGACCCAGTACTTC. It encodes CASREEIGTQYF.

The gene calls are TRBV2 and TRBJ2-7; tentatively, D is TRBD1 or TRBD2 (5 bases each). The CDR3 spans 15 residues. The V gene lost 7 bases and the J gene lost 5 bases, with 21 bases spanning the gap. The germline V gene encodes CDR1 SNHLY and CDR2 FYNNEI. The CDR3 sequence is CASTGVRDASDEQYF. CDR3 nucleotides: TGTGCCAGCACCGGTGTACGGGACGCCTCAGACGAGCAGTACTTC.

This clonotype was counted many times. J is TRBJ1-5 and V is TRBV7-2; D gene ambiguous. Trimming cost V 3 bases and J 1 base, with 13 bases left between them. Germline V gene lookup returns CDR1 SGHTA and CDR2 FQGNSA. The CDR3 has 16 residues. The CDR3 spells CASSFGISWSNQPQHF. The CDR3, as DNA: TGTGCCAGCAGCTTCGGGATTTCATGGAGCAATCAGCCCCAGCATTTT.

This clonotype was recorded at least ten times. The chain carries TRBV6-5 and TRBJ1-2, with D perhaps TRBD1 (5 bases). The germline CDR1 and CDR2 sequences are MNHEY and SVGAGI. This CDR3 comprises 11 residues. V dropped 5 bases and J dropped 8 bases, with 9 bases sitting between them. The DNA for the CDR3 is TGTGCCAGCAGTACAGGCTTAGGCTACACCTTC. It specifies CASSTGLGYTF.

Comments on this clonotype: The junction departs from the called germline gene at one end, perhaps through a read error. The V and J genes are TRBV7-2 and TRBJ1-2, with D tentatively TRBD1 (6 bases). CDR3 length: 15 amino acids. Germline CDR1 SGHTA, CDR2 FQGNSA. CDR3 nucleotide sequence: TGTGCCAGCAGCACCGGGGGGGGCCGAGGTCATGGCTATACCTTC. Protein product: CASSTGGGRGHGYTF. Full variable domain (rest looked up from reference TRBV7-2 and TRBJ1-2): GAGVSQSPSNKVTEKGKDVELRCDPISGHTALYWYRQSLGQGLEFLIYFQGNSAPDKSGLPSDRFSAERTGGSVSTLTIQRTQQEDSAVYLCASSTGGGRGHGYTFGSGTRLTVV.

This clonotype was seen ten or more times. The rearrangement uses TRBV3-1 and TRBJ1-2; 9 bases match TRBD1. CDR1 is LGHDT, CDR2 YNNKEL, per germline (reference sequence). The V and J ends lost 4 bases and 5 bases, in that order; junction bases with no gene match: 8. This CDR3 has 15 residues. CDR3: CASSPGDREGYGYTF. CDR3 bases: TGTGCCAGCAGCCCAGGGGACAGGGAGGGGTATGGCTACACCTTC.

This clonotype was seen a few times. A much larger clone is a single base away; this may be a read error. The chain uses TRBV3-2 and TRBJ1-5. TRBV3-2 represents a pseudogene. This CDR3 is 12 amino acids long. CDR3 sequence reads: CASSHFSWPQHF. The CDR3 bases are TGTGCCAGCAGCCACTTTTCGTGGCCCCAGCATTTT.

This clonotype has at least ten counts. The chain has TRBV20-1 and TRBJ2-3; 7 bases map to TRBD2. The V segment lost 0 bases and the J segment 3 bases; nucleotides outside the gene matches: 12. Germline V gives CDR1 DFQATT, CDR2 SNEGSKA (reference sequence). CDR3 size: 17 residues. CDR3 in amino acids: CSARDAAAQGGTDTQYF. The CDR3 bases are TGCAGTGCTAGAGATGCGGCCGCCCAGGGAGGGACAGATACGCAGTATTTT.

A word on this clonotype: The CDR3 carries no conserved terminal phenylalanine or tryptophan, so it likely arises from a read error. The limits of the CDR3 on the DNA are not certain, so only TCRdb's listed CDR3 is given. The chain is built from TRBV19 and TRBJ1-3. The CDR3 length is 16 residues, termini included. Looked up from germline, CDR1 is LNHDA and CDR2 is SQIVND (reference sequence). CDR3 residues: CASATRDAGYEHSLYL.

The V call is TRBV12-5, the J call TRBJ1-5; D may be TRBD1 (5 bases). CDR1 is LGHNT and CDR2 is FRNRAP in the germline V gene. The CDR3 is made up of 12 amino acids. Trimming took 9 bases from V and 7 from J, leaving 13 bases between them. The CDR3 here is CASKGADQPQHF. In DNA, the CDR3 is TGTGCTAGCAAAGGGGCAGACCAGCCCCAGCATTTT.

This clonotype was seen many times. This chain joins TRBV12-3 or TRBV12-4 and TRBJ1-1; D remains ambiguous. The CDR3 sequence is 16 residues long. V was trimmed by 6 bases and J by 0 bases, leaving 17 bases between them. The CDR3 sequence: CASSHNLSPVNTEAFF. The CDR3 nucleotides read TGTGCCAGCAGCCATAACCTCTCCCCAGTGAACACTGAAGCTTTCTTT.

For this clonotype: A read error may produce the germline difference seen at one junction end. The CDR3 DNA reads as TGTGCCAGCAGCGGGGGAGGGGCCCCTCAGCCCCAGCATTTC. Its protein is CASSGGGAPQPQHF. V and J are TRBV7-2 and TRBJ2-1; TRBD2 matches at 7 bases. This CDR3 region has 14 residues. Germline CDR1 and CDR2: SGHTA and FQGNSA.

Comments on this clonotype: A junction boundary mismatches the germline segment, possibly from a read error. V is TRBV7-9 and J is TRBJ1-5, with D possibly TRBD1 on 5 matching bases. The CDR3 is 14 amino acids. CDR1 SEHNR and CDR2 FQNEAQ come from the germline V gene (reference sequence). CDR3 in DNA: TGTGCCACCAGCCGAGATAGAGGGGATGGCTCCACCCACTTT. Its translation: CATSRDRGDGSTHF.

This clonotype was detected ten times or more. The rearrangement joins TRBV7-2 to TRBJ2-5, with 9 bases aligning to TRBD1. The CDR3 covers 13 residues. V lost 5 bases, J lost 8 bases, and 6 bases stayed unmatched. From germline, CDR1 is SGHTA and CDR2 FQGNSA. In DNA form, the CDR3 reads TGTGCCAGCAGCGCCGGGACAGGGAAAACCCAGTACTTC. Protein: CASSAGTGKTQYF.

The chain uses TRBV9 and TRBJ1-1, with D unclear. The germline CDR1 and CDR2 sequences are SGDLS and YYNGEE. Trimming left V 4 bases short and J 4 bases short, with 14 bases between. The CDR3 runs 14 residues. The CDR3 spells CASSLSAEPTEAFF. CDR3 DNA: TGTGCCAGCAGCTTAAGCGCAGAACCCACTGAAGCTTTCTTT.

Comment on this clonotype: Its ends do not fully match the called genes, so a read error is possible. The V call is TRBV7-7, the J call TRBJ1-3; D perhaps matches TRBD1 (5 bases). This CDR3 spans 17 amino acids. The germline gives CDR1 SSHAT, CDR2 FNYEAQ (reference sequence). DNA for the CDR3: TGTGCTAGCAGCTTAGCGCTCGGGACGGCCCCTGGAAACACCATATATTTT. It specifies CASSLALGTAPGNTIYF.

Regarding this clonotype: It is unclear where the CDR3 begins or ends on the DNA, so no DNA is shown, and the CDR3 is as TCRdb lists it. The chain employs TRBV10-1 and TRBJ1-1. The CDR3 extends over 14 residues, inclusive of both ends. CDR1 WNHNN and CDR2 SYGVQD come from the germline V gene (reference sequence). The CDR3 sequence: CACSASQGNTEAFF.

This clonotype was recorded many times. The chain employs TRBV2 and TRBJ1-2; 9 bases are a match to TRBD1. V trimming: 5 bases; J trimming: 8 bases; junction bases outside the gene matches: 12. Germline values: CDR1 SNHLY, CDR2 FYNNEI. The CDR3 covers 15 residues. The CDR3 DNA reads TGTGCCAGCAGTAAATTACAGGGGGCGCCGGGAGGCTACACCTTC. Residues: CASSKLQGAPGGYTF.